The clone carrying this T cell receptor (beta chain) was detected ten times or more. Via MiXCR, TCRdb re-called the 5' RACE reads, giving one row per CDR3 protein. Of tens of thousands of distinct CDR3 sequences in the sample, about 9.3% were seen once. The sample comes from a study of neurological immune-mediated disorders. The CDR3 runs to 12 residues. Germline values: CDR1 SQVTM, CDR2 ANQGSEA. V was shortened by 3 bases and J by 5 bases, with 10 bases between the two germline ends. It was blood bank volunteers in Maryland, USA who made up the healthy controls. V gene TRBV29-1 combines with J gene TRBJ1-1; D not resolved. This TCR was recovered from a man aged 35 to 55 in good health. The sample taken for sequencing was PBMCs. Here the CDR3 reads CSVDNMGTEAFF. CDR3 in DNA: TGCAGCGTTGATAATATGGGAACTGAAGCTTTCTTT.